This T cell receptor (beta chain) is drawn from a study of cytomegalovirus exposure and HLA in healthy donors. Points from the study as a whole: Most TCR beta V segments were productive about 87% or about 30% of the time in an earlier analysis. For presence/absence analyses, sequencing depth was assumed to be roughly uniform across donors. Cytomegalovirus association was listed for about 180 TCR beta chains.

As concerns this clone: Its antigen is not identified.

13 Jbeta primers and 60 Vbeta primers were used for the PCR. Data came from immunoSEQ multiplex PCR; TCRdb stores just in-frame clones and leaves some out. The sample shows about 90,000 clones, around two thirds of them seen only once. Germline V CDR1 and CDR2: SGHVS, FNYEAQ. This CDR3 is built from 18 residues. Trimming removed 3 bases from V and 2 bases from J; junction bases left unmatched: 8. The source of this sequence is a woman aged 25 to 39 in good health and CMV-seropositive. The chain is built from TRBV7-6 and TRBJ2-7, with TRBD2 identical over 15 bases. Material: PBMCs. The CDR3, as DNA: TGTGCCAGCAGCTTCAAACCGGGACTAGCGGGGGGCCCCTACGAGCAGTACTTC. Translating it yields CASSFKPGLAGGPYEQYF.